This T cell receptor (beta chain) was recovered during a study of T cells after yellow fever vaccination. Study at large: Fractions containing few cells were prepared with SMART-Seq v4 Ultra Low Input. Study-wide findings and caveats: Some clonotypes, a small share, were shared between CD4 and CD8 compartments. The bulk population could contribute abundant contaminating clonotypes to FACS-sorted repertoires.

On this clonotype itself: Antigen unknown.

Per the germline V gene, CDR1 is MNHEY and CDR2 is SVGAGI. The CDR3 sequence is 14 residues long. Trimming stripped 2 bases from V and 1 base from J, with 8 bases between. TCRdb used MiXCR to reprocess the 5' RACE reads, holding one entry per CDR3 protein. The sample holds about 340,000 distinct CDR3 sequences, around 4.1% seen once. This clonotype originated in a man aged 18-30 years who received the YFV17D yellow fever vaccine. The sequences come from PBMCs, collected 5 days after the yellow fever booster vaccination. The chain recombines TRBV6-5 with TRBJ1-1; D ambiguous. The CDR3 DNA follows: TGTGCCAGCAGTTACCTCAGACAGAACACTGAAGCTTTCTTT. It yields the protein CASSYLRQNTEAFF.